This record covers a single T cell receptor beta chain. What it binds is not known. This sample is drawn from a study of T cells in Graves' hyperthyroidism and ophthalmopathy. Regions amplified from RNA transcripts were the TCR beta CDR3 regions. TCR CDR3 underwent first-round RT-PCR with the HTBI primer set. One entry per CDR3 protein results from TCRdb running MiXCR on the multiplex PCR reads. In the table there are about 540,000 distinct CDR3 sequences, about 45% of which are singletons. Study-level findings and limits: Blood also showed most of the thyroid clonotypes that were expanded above 0.001.

Sequencing was performed on peripheral blood or thyroid tissue (not recorded which). This receptor was taken from a young woman with Graves' hyperthyroidism.

CDR3 sequence reads: CASSLHPSGGTGETQYF. The CDR3 bases are TGTGCCAGCAGTTTACACCCTAGCGGGGGGACCGGGGAGACCCAGTACTTC. The V call is TRBV12-3 or TRBV12-4, the J call TRBJ2-5; 11 nucleotides agree with TRBD2. The CDR3 is made up of 17 amino acids. Trimming took 2 bases from V and 5 from J; bases not matched to a gene: 10.